These T cell receptor beta chains were read from a single sample in a study of blood T cell repertoires in COVID-19. The protocol was immunoSEQ multiplex PCR, while the TCRdb copy is restricted to in-frame clones and leaves out a portion. The sample consists of some 300,000 clones, about nine tenths of them appearing once. The sample consisted of PBMCs or T cells enriched from blood (not recorded which). These receptors originate from a woman between 25 and 40 years old who had recovered from COVID-19. Both conserved end residues are part of each CDR3. A D gene is named only where the DNA matches it firmly. A clone size is listed for some rows: how often the clone was seen (once, few, many), or a class if it is expanded.

V gene	J gene	clone size	D gene	CDR3 protein	CDR3 DNA
TRBV3-1/TRBV3-2	TRBJ2-1	.	TRBD2	CASSQASGRFSYNEQFF	TGTGCCAGCAGCCAAGCTAGCGGGAGGTTCTCCTACAATGAGCAGTTCTTC
TRBV28	TRBJ1-6	few	.	CASSIRQLVSPLHF	TGTGCCAGCAGTATCAGACAGCTCGTTTCACCCCTCCACTTT
TRBV19	TRBJ1-1	.	TRBD1	CASILHSTGVTEAFF	TGTGCCAGTATCCTTCACTCGACAGGGGTCACTGAAGCTTTCTTT
TRBV10-2	TRBJ2-3	few	TRBD2	CASSPREKVDTQYF	TGCGCCAGCAGTCCGCGGGAGAAGGTAGATACGCAGTATTTT
TRBV11-2	TRBJ1-4	few	.	CASSLRIGGATATNEKLFF	TGTGCCAGCAGCTTAAGAATTGGGGGGGCAACCGCAACTAATGAAAAACTGTTTTTT
TRBV12-2	TRBJ1-2	.	.	CASRFSLVTELYGYTF	TGTGCAAGTCGCTTCTCCCTCGTGACAGAACTCTATGGCTACACCTTC
TRBV7-9	TRBJ2-2	.	TRBD1	CASSLLTGQAGELFF	TGTGCCAGCAGCTTGTTAACGGGACAGGCCGGGGAGCTGTTTTTT
TRBV5-5	TRBJ1-5	.	.	CASSLRAGDSNQPQHF	TGTGCCAGCAGCTTGCGGGCAGGGGATAGCAATCAGCCCCAGCATTTT
TRBV27	TRBJ1-2	.	.	CASREQGALTLATTF	TGTGCCAGCAGAGAACAGGGAGCTCTTACCTTGGCGACTACCTTC
TRBV27	TRBJ1-6	.	.	CASSLSGRHSPLHF	TGTGCCAGCAGTTTATCTGGGAGGCATTCACCCCTCCACTTT
TRBV7-9	TRBJ1-1	.	.	CASSHYGNTEAFF	TGTGCCAGCAGCCACTACGGGAACACTGAAGCTTTCTTT
TRBV10-1	TRBJ2-1	.	.	CATPKTDSLNYNEQFF	TGCGCCACTCCAAAAACAGACAGCCTTAACTACAATGAGCAGTTCTTC
TRBV9	TRBJ1-5	.	.	CASSVAGNQPQHF	TGTGCCAGCAGCGTAGCCGGGAATCAGCCCCAGCATTTT
TRBV14	TRBJ2-7	.	TRBD2	CASRASGINSYEQYF	TGTGCCAGCAGGGCTAGCGGGATTAACTCCTACGAGCAGTACTTC
TRBV9	TRBJ1-5	.	TRBD1	CASSVAGTVGQPQHF	TGTGCCAGCAGCGTCGCTGGGACAGTAGGTCAGCCCCAGCATTTT
TRBV24-1	TRBJ2-2	.	.	CATSDTGLGAGELFF	TGTGCCACCAGTGACACAGGGTTGGGGGCCGGGGAGCTGTTTTTT
TRBV29-1	TRBJ2-7	few	.	CSVETISYEQYF	TGCAGCGTTGAGACTATATCCTACGAGCAGTACTTC
TRBV27	TRBJ2-3	.	TRBD2	CASRRVGGADTQYF	TGTGCCAGCCGGAGAGTGGGAGGGGCAGATACGCAGTATTTT
TRBV6-5	TRBJ1-1	.	.	CASSYRPQDTEAFF	TGTGCCAGCAGTTACCGTCCACAGGACACTGAAGCTTTCTTT
TRBV6-5	TRBJ1-1	few	.	CASSYQTRGGDTEAFF	TGTGCCAGCAGTTACCAGACCAGGGGTGGCGACACTGAAGCTTTCTTT
TRBV7-6	TRBJ1-1	.	.	CASSSGNPLNTEAFF	TGTGCCAGCAGCTCAGGTAATCCCCTGAACACTGAAGCTTTCTTT
TRBV5-1	TRBJ2-1	.	.	CASSLKSGVPNEQFF	TGCGCCAGCAGCTTGAAGTCGGGGGTGCCCAATGAGCAGTTCTTC
TRBV25-1	TRBJ2-1	.	TRBD2	CASSGLAVSYNEQFF	TGTGCCAGCTCGGGACTAGCGGTCTCCTACAATGAGCAGTTCTTC
TRBV27	TRBJ1-5	.	TRBD1	CASSSGQASNQPQHF	TGTGCCAGCAGTTCCGGACAGGCAAGCAATCAGCCCCAGCATTTT
TRBV6-5	TRBJ2-7	.	TRBD2	CASSPRTSGRGEQYF	TGTGCCAGCAGCCCACGGACTAGCGGGAGAGGCGAGCAGTACTTC
TRBV6-5	TRBJ2-7	.	TRBD1	CASSWSGGEQYF	TGTGCCAGCAGTTGGTCAGGGGGAGAGCAGTACTTC
TRBV28	TRBJ1-3	.	.	CASSPPRGQPGNTIYF	TGTGCCAGCAGTCCCCCCCGCGGACAACCAGGAAACACCATATATTTT
TRBV15	TRBJ2-3	.	TRBD2	CATSKYDLAGGRDTQYF	TGTGCCACCAGCAAGTACGATTTGGCGGGAGGGAGAGATACGCAGTATTTT